This TCR beta chain was profiled in a study of OX40 agonist ivuxolimab in advanced cancers. About the study as a whole: Ivuxolimab was a fully human IgG2 agonistic monoclonal antibody targeting the costimulatory receptor OX40 (CD134). Intravenous ivuxolimab was administered to patients every 2 weeks at six dose levels: 0.01, 0.1, 0.3, 1.5, 3 and 10 mg/kg. Prior anti-PD-1, anti-PD-L1 or anti-CTLA-4 therapy was permitted, and checkpoint inhibitors had been received by about two fifths of dose-escalation patients. The dose-escalation cohort was roughly 87% male with a mean age of approximately 59 years, ranging from roughly 20 to 80. The point of sequencing TCRbeta in the periphery was to test whether ivuxolimab changed TCR sequence diversity and drove clonal T-cell expansion. Among the roughly 50 dose-escalation patients, approximately 20 had hepatocellular carcinoma, approximately 15 melanoma, 9 renal cell carcinoma and 9 head and neck cancer. Partial responses occurred in three dose-escalation patients, of whom one had hepatocellular carcinoma and two had cutaneous melanoma. The paper covers the monotherapy dose-escalation part of the phase I ivuxolimab trial, which included N of about 56 patients. Findings and caveats that apply to the study as a whole: Low levels of normalized T-cell clonal expansion were also seen in some patients who did not respond. In the 0.1-3.0 mg/kg groups, partial responders were among the patients with the lowest normalized peripheral clonal expansion, particularly in CD8+ T cells. Clonal expansion of both CD4+ and CD8+ blood T cells was observed from baseline to week 6 at doses 0.1 to 3.0 mg/kg. On average, CD8+ T cells showed more expanded clones than CD4+ T cells after ivuxolimab. Antigen specificity was not determined for the clonally expanded peripheral T cells.

Worth noting for this clone: Its antigen is still unknown. No much larger clone is present one base from it, and per-base qualities are unavailable.

Relative to germline, V is 10 bases shorter and J is 7 bases shorter, with 13 bases between their ends. Looking up the germline V gene (reference sequence) yields CDR1 LNHDA and CDR2 SQIVND. There are 11 amino acids in the CDR3, from cysteine to phenylalanine inclusive. This entry keeps only the CDR3 DNA: 33 bases, framed from base 1. Genomic DNA was isolated from the sorted cells so that the TCRbeta CDR3 region could be sequenced. The immunoSEQ Assay was used to sequence the TCRbeta CDR3 regions. TCRdb carries this immuneACCESS record with in-frame sequences only. Its versions omit some clonotypes, under half of them owing to an unresolved V gene in the studies checked, with the rest unexplained. Here the sample has 83,000 or so clones; approximately 86% occur a single time. Jointly, the top ten make up under 2.5% of the sample. Patients with a history of autoimmune disease or receiving systemic immunosuppression were excluded from the trial. Peripheral blood for TCR sequencing was collected from all dose cohorts at baseline, on cycle 4 day 1, and on cycle 7 day 1. Samples were obtained from an open-label, multicenter, first-in-human phase I dose-escalation trial of ivuxolimab. Adults with locally advanced or metastatic melanoma, renal cell, hepatocellular, or head and neck squamous cell carcinoma were enrolled in the trial. Before TCR sequencing, CD4+ T cells and CD8+ T cells were sorted from peripheral blood as separate populations.

This receptor was obtained from an adult with an advanced solid tumor such as melanoma, head and neck, liver or kidney cancer. The source material was CD4+ or CD8+ T cells sorted from blood, sampled in a trial of the OX40 agonist ivuxolimab. Recombination linked TRBV19 to TRBJ1-1; the D gene is unclear. CDR3 loop: CAIKYGSEAFF. At the DNA level, the sequence is TGTGCCATCAAGTATGGGAGTGAAGCTTTCTTT.